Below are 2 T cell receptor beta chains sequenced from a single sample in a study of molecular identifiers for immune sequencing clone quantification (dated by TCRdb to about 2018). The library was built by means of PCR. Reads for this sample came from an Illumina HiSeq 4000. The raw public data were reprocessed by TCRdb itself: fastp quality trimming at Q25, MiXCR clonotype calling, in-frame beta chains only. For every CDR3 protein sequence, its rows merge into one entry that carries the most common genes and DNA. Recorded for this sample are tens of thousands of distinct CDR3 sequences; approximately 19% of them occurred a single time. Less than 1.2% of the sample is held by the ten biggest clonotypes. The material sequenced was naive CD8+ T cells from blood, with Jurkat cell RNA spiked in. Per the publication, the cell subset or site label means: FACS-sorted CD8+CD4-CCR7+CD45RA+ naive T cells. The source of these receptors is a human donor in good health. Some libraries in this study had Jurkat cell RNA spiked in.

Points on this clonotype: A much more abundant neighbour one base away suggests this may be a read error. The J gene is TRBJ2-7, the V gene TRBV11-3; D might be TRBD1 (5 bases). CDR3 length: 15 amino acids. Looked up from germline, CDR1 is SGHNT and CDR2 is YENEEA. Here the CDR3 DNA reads TGTGCCAGCAGCTTAGGCGTTAACCAGGGTTACGAGCTGTACTTC. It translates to CASSLGVNQGYELYF. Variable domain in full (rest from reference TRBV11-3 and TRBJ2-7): EAGVVQSPRYKIIEKKQPVAFWCNPISGHNTLYWYLQNLGQGPELLIRYENEEAVDDSQLPKDRFSAERLKGVDSTLKIQPAELGDSAVYLCASSLGVNQGYELYFGPGTRLTVT.

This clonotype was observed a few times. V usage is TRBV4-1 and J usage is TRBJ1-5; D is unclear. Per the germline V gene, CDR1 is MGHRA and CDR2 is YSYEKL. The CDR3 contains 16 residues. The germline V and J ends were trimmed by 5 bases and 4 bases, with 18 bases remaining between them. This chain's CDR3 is CASSEYLKVANQPQHF. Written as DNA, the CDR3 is TGCGCCAGCAGCGAGTACCTAAAGGTGGCGAATCAGCCCCAGCATTTT.